The subject of this entry is one T cell receptor (beta chain). Its antigen has not been determined. Within one base of it there is no much larger clone, and no base qualities were kept. The time point label of this sample denotes: baseline before oral tofacitinib. From alopecia areata patients, peripheral blood was collected along with lesional scalp punch biopsies. PBMCs were isolated by density centrifugation and stained for CD3, CD4 and CD8, and CD4+ and CD8+ T cells were sorted on a FACSAria. This sample stems from a study of CD8+ T cells in alopecia areata (dated by TCRdb to 2016 to 2019). As for the study more broadly: The treated patients took part in an open-label pilot trial in which moderate-to-severe alopecia areata was treated with oral tofacitinib at 5 to 10 mg twice daily. RNA was extracted with the PAXgene miRNA kit for fixed scalp, the miRNeasy kit for PBMCs, and the RNeasy kit for mouse skin. In both human patients and the C3H/HeJ mouse model, the study applied high-throughput TCRbeta sequencing to look at T cell clonal expansion in alopecia areata. TCRbeta CDR3 regions were amplified by immunoSEQ multiplex PCR using 35 Vbeta forward and 13 Jbeta reverse primers. On the human side, TCRbeta sequencing was run on scalp tissue and on sorted CD4+ and CD8+ peripheral blood T cells from healthy controls and from alopecia areata patients with either patchy or totalis/universalis disease. Patients received tofacitinib for 6 to 18 months and were then followed off drug for 6 months to check for delayed response and recurrence. Tofacitinib-treated patients had biopsies at baseline and at 4 and 24 weeks of treatment, with a later scalp biopsy in several patients. Scalp clonality was compared among normal scalp (n=4), patchy alopecia areata scalp (n=8), and alopecia totalis/universalis scalp (n=8). General findings and caveats noted by the study authors: Higher clonality and more expanded CD8+ clones were observed in lesional scalp than in normal scalp, particularly in alopecia totalis/universalis, a finding suggestive of antigenic drive. Compared with mice, TCR sequences shared between patients were less clear, possibly partly because of HLA diversity across the patient population. Unlike mouse skin, which is dominated by gammadelta T cells, normal human skin has resident alphabeta T cells that are also sequenced, and this complicates analysis of the scalp TCR repertoire.

The library was made by the immunoSEQ multiplex PCR assay. RNA was extracted from all samples and reverse transcribed into cDNA, which served as template for TCR sequencing. First-strand cDNA was synthesized with SuperScript III using a 2:1 mix of oligo-dT and random hexamers. A synthetic immune receptor repertoire was used to measure amplification bias, and any remaining bias was corrected computationally. For the original study's pipeline: Raw reads were preprocessed to remove errors, and CDR3 was defined by IMGT conventions from the conserved cysteine to phenylalanine. Clonality was computed as 1 minus the Shannon entropy, with the entropy normalized by log2 of the number of productive unique TCRs. CD4 or CD8 identity of scalp clones was inferred by cross-referencing scalp TCRbeta sequences with sorted blood CD4 and CD8 repertoires. This is the immuneACCESS table as TCRdb keeps it, with only in-frame sequences that have V and J called. A part of the clones is gone; compared with another copy, unresolved V genes explain less than half, and the rest is unexplained. The DNA was the basis for D and trimming; V, J and clone size are from that table. The sample profile shows 150,000 or so clones; approximately 53% of them were found once. The top ten constitute around 19% of the sample.

This material consisted of CD8+ T cells sorted from blood, taken at week 0. This receptor was identified in a human donor with alopecia areata.

The DNA is TGCAGCGTTGAAGAAGACGGGAAAAATGAGCAGTTCTTC. This codes for CSVEEDGKNEQFF. The rearrangement combines TRBV29-1 with TRBJ2-1; the best D guess is TRBD2, with 5 bases matching. The germline V gene sets CDR1 to SQVTM and CDR2 to ANQGSEA. V and J are truncated by 0 bases and 7 bases respectively, leaving an intervening sequence of 10 bases. The CDR3 has 13 amino acids, counting the end cysteine and phenylalanine. The retained sequence is limited to the CDR3, 39 bases, with the frame set at the first base.